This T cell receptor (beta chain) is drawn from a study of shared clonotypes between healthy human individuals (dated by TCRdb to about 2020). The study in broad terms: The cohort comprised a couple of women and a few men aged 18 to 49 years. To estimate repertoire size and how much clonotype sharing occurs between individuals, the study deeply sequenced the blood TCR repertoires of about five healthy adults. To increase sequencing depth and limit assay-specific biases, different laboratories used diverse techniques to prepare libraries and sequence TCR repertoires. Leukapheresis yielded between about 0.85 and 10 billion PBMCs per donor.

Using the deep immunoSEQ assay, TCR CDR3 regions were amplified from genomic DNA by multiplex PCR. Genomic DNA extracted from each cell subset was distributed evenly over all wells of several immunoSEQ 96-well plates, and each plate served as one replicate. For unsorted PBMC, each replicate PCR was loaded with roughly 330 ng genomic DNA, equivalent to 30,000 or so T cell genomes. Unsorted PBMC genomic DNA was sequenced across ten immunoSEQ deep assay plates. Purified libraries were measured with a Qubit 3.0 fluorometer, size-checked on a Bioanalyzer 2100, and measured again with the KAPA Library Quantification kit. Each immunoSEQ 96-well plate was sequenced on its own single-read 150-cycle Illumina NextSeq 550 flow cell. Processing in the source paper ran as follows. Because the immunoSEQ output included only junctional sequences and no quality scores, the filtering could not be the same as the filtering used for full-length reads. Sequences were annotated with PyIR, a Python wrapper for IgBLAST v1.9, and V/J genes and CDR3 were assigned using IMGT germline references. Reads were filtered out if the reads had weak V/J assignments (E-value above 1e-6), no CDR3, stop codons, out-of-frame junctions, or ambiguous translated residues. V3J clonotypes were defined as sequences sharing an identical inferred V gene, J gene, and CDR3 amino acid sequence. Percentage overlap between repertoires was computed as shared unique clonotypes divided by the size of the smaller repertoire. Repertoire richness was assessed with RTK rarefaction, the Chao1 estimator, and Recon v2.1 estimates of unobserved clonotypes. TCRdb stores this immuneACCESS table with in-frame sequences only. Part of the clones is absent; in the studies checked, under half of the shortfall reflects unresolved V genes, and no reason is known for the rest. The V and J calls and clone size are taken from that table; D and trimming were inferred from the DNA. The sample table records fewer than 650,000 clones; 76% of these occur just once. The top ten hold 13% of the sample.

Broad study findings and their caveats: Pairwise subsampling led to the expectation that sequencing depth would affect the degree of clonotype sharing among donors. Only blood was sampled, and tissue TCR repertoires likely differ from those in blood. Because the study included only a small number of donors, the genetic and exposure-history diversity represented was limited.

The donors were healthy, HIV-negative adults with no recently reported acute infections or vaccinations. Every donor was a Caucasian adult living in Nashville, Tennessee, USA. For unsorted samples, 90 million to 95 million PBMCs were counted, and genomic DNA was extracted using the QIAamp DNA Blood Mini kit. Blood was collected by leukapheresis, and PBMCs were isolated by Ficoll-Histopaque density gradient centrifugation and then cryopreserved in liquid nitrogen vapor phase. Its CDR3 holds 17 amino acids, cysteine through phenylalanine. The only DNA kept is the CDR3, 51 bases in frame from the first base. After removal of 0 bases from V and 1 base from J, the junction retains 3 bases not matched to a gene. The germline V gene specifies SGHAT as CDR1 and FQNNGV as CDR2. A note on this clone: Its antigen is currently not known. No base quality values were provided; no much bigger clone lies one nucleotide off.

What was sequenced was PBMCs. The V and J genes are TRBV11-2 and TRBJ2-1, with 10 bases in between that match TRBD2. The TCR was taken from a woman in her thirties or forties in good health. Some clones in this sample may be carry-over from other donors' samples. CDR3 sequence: CASSLDPSGSSYNEQFF. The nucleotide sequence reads TGTGCCAGCAGCTTAGATCCTAGCGGGAGTTCCTACAATGAGCAGTTCTTC.